This entry lists 24 T cell receptor beta chains sequenced from one sample in a study of blood T cells in healthy people across ages. It was with a sample-barcoded 5' primer and a J-beta primer mix that a second PCR of roughly 6 to 12 cycles was run. TCRdb reprocessed the 5' RACE reads via MiXCR and lists one record per CDR3 protein. The repertoire consists of about 670,000 distinct CDR3 sequences, with less than 45% occurring once and the leading ten covering approximately 31%. Sequencing was done on a sample of blood. Source of these receptors: an elderly man in good health.

The chain employs TRBV6-1 and TRBJ1-5, with TRBD1 matching over 7 bases. The V and J ends lost 4 bases and 1 base, in that order; junction bases with no gene match: 4. Germline V gives CDR1 MNHNS, CDR2 SASEGT. The CDR3 is made up of 15 amino acids. This chain's CDR3 is CASSGQGGSNQPQHF. CDR3 in DNA: TGTGCCAGCAGTGGACAGGGAGGGAGCAATCAGCCCCAGCATTTT.

CDR3 region: CSAPSGRKPYEQYF. CDR3 nucleotide sequence: TGCAGTGCCCCTAGCGGGAGGAAGCCCTACGAGCAGTACTTC. This rearrangement joins TRBV20-1 to TRBJ2-4, with 11 bases matching TRBD2. The tail of the sequence fits TRBJ2-7 better, so the J call may be wrong. Germline values: CDR1 DFQATT, CDR2 SNEGSKA (reference sequence). There are 14 residues in the CDR3.

This clonotype showed up just a few times. The gene calls are TRBV7-7 and TRBJ2-7; the match to TRBD1 covers 7 bases. The J call may not be correct, given that the DNA end is closer to TRBJ2-4. CDR1 and CDR2 from the germline V gene are SSHAT and FNYEAQ (reference sequence). The CDR3 sequence is 13 residues long. The CDR3 is CASSSTQGSIQYF. The CDR3 DNA reads TGTGCCAGCAGCAGTACACAGGGGAGCATTCAGTACTTC.

Notes on this clonotype: One end of the junction fails to match germline, which may point to a read error. V usage is TRBV12-3 or TRBV12-4 and J usage is TRBJ2-4; 7 bases line up with TRBD1. This CDR3 has 15 residues. The CDR3 DNA sequence: TGTGCCGGCAGTTTCCACAGGGGCGCCAAAAACATTCAGTACTTC. Encoded protein: CAGSFHRGAKNIQYF.

Many counts were recorded for this clonotype. The chain joins TRBV6-5 to TRBJ1-2; D is perhaps TRBD1 (5 bases). Trimming pared 5 bases from V and 3 bases from J, leaving 13 bases between. The CDR3 loop spans 14 amino acids. CDR1 MNHEY and CDR2 SVGAGI come from the germline V gene. The CDR3 DNA reads as TGTGCCAGCAGTATTACCAGGGTGGACTATGGCTACACCTTC. Protein: CASSITRVDYGYTF.

The rearrangement links TRBV30 to TRBJ2-3; D possibly uses TRBD1 or TRBD2 (6 bases each). Deletions cut 0 bases from V and 1 base from J, with 11 bases between. The CDR3 sequence is 15 residues long. Germline CDR1 is GTSNPN and CDR2 is SVGIG (reference sequence). The CDR3 region is CAWSVRGGRTDTQYF. DNA of the CDR3: TGTGCCTGGAGTGTACGTGGGGGGCGCACAGATACGCAGTATTTT.

This clonotype came up a few times. J is TRBJ2-1 and V is TRBV14, with D unresolved. The last part of the DNA fits TRBJ2-7 better; the J call may be wrong. CDR1 is SGHDN and CDR2 is FVKESK in the germline V gene. This CDR3 has 13 residues. DNA of the CDR3: TGTGCCAGCAGCCCACGCCCCAGGTCAGAGCAGTACTTC. This gives the protein CASSPRPRSEQYF.

The J gene is TRBJ2-3, the V gene TRBV7-9, with D possibly matching TRBD1 (6 bases). This CDR3 is built from 16 residues. Germline CDR1 SEHNR, CDR2 FQNEAQ (reference sequence). Trimming shortened V by 2 bases and J by 4 bases, and 16 bases separated the two germline ends. As DNA, the CDR3 is TGTGCCAGCAGCTTAAGAGGGGCAGGGGTGCCAGATACGCAGTATTTT. Its translation: CASSLRGAGVPDTQYF.

This clonotype has more than one count but fewer than ten. This sequence joins TRBV7-2 and TRBJ2-3, with D possibly TRBD2 on 6 matching bases. There are 15 residues in the CDR3. With 5 bases removed from V and 3 bases from J, the gap between germline ends came to 15 bases. Germline V CDR1 and CDR2: SGHTA, FQGNSA. This CDR3 is CASSRGLPKTDTQYF. CDR3 nucleotides: TGTGCCAGCAGCCGGGGACTGCCCAAAACAGATACGCAGTATTTT. Supplemented by reference TRBV7-2 and TRBJ2-3, the full variable domain reads GAGVSQSPSNKVTEKGKDVELRCDPISGHTALYWYRQSLGQGLEFLIYFQGNSAPDKSGLPSDRFSAERTGGSVSTLTIQRTQQEDSAVYLCASSRGLPKTDTQYFGPGTRLTVL.

This clonotype was detected ten times or more. This rearrangement joins TRBV20-1 to TRBJ2-5; 14 bases agree with TRBD2. The germline V gene has CDR1 DFQATT and CDR2 SNEGSKA (reference sequence). The CDR3 is made up of 19 amino acids. The ends lost 1 base at V and 2 bases at J; junction bases unmatched: 12. Written as DNA, the CDR3 is TGCAGTGCTAGAGGGGGGACTAGCGGGGGCAGAATTCTTCAAGAGACCCAGTACTTC. Its protein product is CSARGGTSGGRILQETQYF.

This clonotype turned up a few times. This chain links TRBV2 with TRBJ2-1; D not resolved. The CDR3 is made up of 14 amino acids. Germline V lookup: CDR1 SNHLY, CDR2 FYNNEI. Trimming stripped 3 bases from V and 1 base from J, with 7 bases between. CDR3: CASSDLGSYNEQFF. The CDR3 nucleotides read TGTGCCAGCAGTGATCTGGGTTCCTACAATGAGCAGTTCTTC.

This sequence joins TRBV7-2 and TRBJ2-7; 10 positions match TRBD2. The V segment lost 2 bases and the J segment 10 bases; nucleotides outside the gene matches: 11. The germline V gene has CDR1 SGHTA and CDR2 FQGNSA. The CDR3 spans 15 residues. The CDR3 sequence: CASSLQAGGQEAQYF. The CDR3 DNA reads as TGTGCCAGCAGCTTACAAGCGGGGGGGCAGGAGGCCCAGTACTTC. Full variable domain (outside the CDR3, taken from reference TRBV7-2 and TRBJ2-7): GAGVSQSPSNKVTEKGKDVELRCDPISGHTALYWYRQSLGQGLEFLIYFQGNSAPDKSGLPSDRFSAERTGGSVSTLTIQRTQQEDSAVYLCASSLQAGGQEAQYFGPGTRLTVT.

The V call is TRBV10-3, the J call TRBJ2-5, with TRBD2 matching 14 bases. The end of the DNA aligns better with TRBJ2-7, so the J call may be wrong. Germline CDR1 ENHRY, CDR2 SYGVKD. CDR3 size: 18 residues. The CDR3: CAIRKTSGGAGKVYEQYF. The CDR3, as DNA: TGTGCCATCAGGAAGACTAGCGGGGGGGCGGGAAAGGTTTACGAGCAGTACTTC.

The chain combines TRBV7-2 with TRBJ1-4, with 7 nucleotides matching TRBD1. The germline V gene encodes CDR1 SGHTA and CDR2 FQGNSA. Trimming at V came to 5 bases and at J to 7 bases, leaving 10 bases not matched to a gene. CDR3 length equals 15 residues. CDR3 sequence (DNA): TGTGCCAGCAGCGAAACGACAGGGACGGGTGAAAAACTGTTTTTT. Protein: CASSETTGTGEKLFF.

Details on this clonotype: A much bigger clone sits one base away, suggesting this may be a read error. The chain has TRBV3-1 and TRBJ2-7; tentatively, D is TRBD1 (6 bases). Deletions cut 6 bases from V and 9 bases from J, with 21 bases between. Germline CDR1 LGHDT, CDR2 YNNKEL (reference sequence). There are 14 residues in the CDR3. CDR3 coding DNA: TGTGCCAGCAGGTCGGACAGCCGCTACGGCGGGCAGTACTTC. It yields the protein CASRSDSRYGGQYF.

This clonotype was seen once. The germline gene is not matched at one end of the junction; a read error may be the cause. V gene TRBV10-3 combines with J gene TRBJ1-1; D uncertain. The CDR3 consists of 14 residues. Germline V lookup: CDR1 ENHRY, CDR2 SYGVKD. The CDR3 here is CAISDGRENTEVFF. CDR3 nucleotides: TGTGCCATCAGTGATGGGAGGGAGAACACTGAAGTTTTCTTT.

The J gene is TRBJ2-3, the V gene TRBV7-2; maybe TRBD2 (5 bases). V dropped 5 bases and J dropped 5 bases, with 17 bases sitting between them. Per germline, CDR1 SGHTA and CDR2 FQGNSA. The CDR3 runs to 15 residues. The CDR3 bases are TGTGCCAGCAGCACCAGGACTCGGAAAGGAGATACGCAGTATTTT. It yields the protein CASSTRTRKGDTQYF.

The V and J genes are TRBV29-1 and TRBJ2-7, with TRBD1 identical over 8 bases. The CDR3 has 17 amino acids. J was trimmed by 0 bases and V by 6 bases; bases with no gene match: 16. Germline assignment: CDR1 SQVTM and CDR2 ANQGSEA. CDR3 DNA sequence: TGCAGCGTCTTTGACAGGGGCAATGCCGTTACCTCCTACGAGCAGTACTTC. It encodes CSVFDRGNAVTSYEQYF.

The chain joins TRBV11-1 to TRBJ1-2; D is uncertain. Trimming left V 5 bases short and J 4 bases short, with 23 bases between. This CDR3 spans 17 amino acids. Per the germline V gene, CDR1 is SGHAT and CDR2 is FQDESV (reference sequence). The CDR3 DNA follows: TGTGCCAGCAGCCTAGGGATTACTATCGACCCGGGCTATGGCTACACCTTC. Amino acids: CASSLGITIDPGYGYTF.

V gene TRBV6-5 combines with J gene TRBJ1-3; no reliable D call. Trimming stripped 3 bases from V and 0 bases from J, with 6 bases between. CDR1 MNHEY and CDR2 SVGAGI come from the germline V gene. This CDR3 comprises 14 residues. The CDR3 sequence: CASSYKDSGNTIYF. The CDR3 coding sequence is TGTGCCAGCAGTTATAAGGACTCTGGAAACACCATATATTTT.

This clonotype was seen only once. The V and J genes are TRBV4-1 and TRBJ1-5, with unresolved D. The V end lost 4 bases, the J end lost 5 bases, and 12 bases lay between the germline ends. Germline CDR1 is MGHRA and CDR2 is YSYEKL. The length of the CDR3 is 14 residues. CDR3 sequence: CASSRENGDQPQHF. In DNA form, the CDR3 reads TGCGCCAGCAGCCGAGAGAACGGTGATCAGCCCCAGCATTTT.

This chain links TRBV20-1 with TRBJ2-7; TRBD2 aligns across 12 bases. The CDR3 is 16 amino acids. Trimming removed 1 base from V and 2 bases from J; junction bases left unmatched: 6. Germline V gene data show CDR1 as DFQATT and CDR2 as SNEGSKA (reference sequence). The CDR3 protein is CSARVLAGGRTYEQYF. The CDR3 DNA sequence: TGCAGTGCTAGAGTACTAGCGGGGGGCCGCACCTACGAGCAGTACTTC.

V is TRBV6-5 and J is TRBJ2-7; possibly TRBD1 for D (6 bases). This CDR3 comprises 13 residues. The V gene lost 5 bases and the J gene lost 4 bases, with 12 bases spanning the gap. In germline, CDR1 is MNHEY, CDR2 SVGAGI. CDR3 protein: CASSDRTDYEQYF. CDR3 in DNA: TGTGCCAGCAGTGACAGGACAGATTACGAGCAGTACTTC.

With respect to this clonotype: Given a much more abundant clone one base away, this may be a read error. The chain is built from TRBV29-1 and TRBJ2-5; 7 bases are shared with TRBD1. The germline CDR1 and CDR2 sequences are SQVTM and ANQGSEA. There are 13 residues in the CDR3. Trimming at V came to 3 bases and at J to 4 bases, leaving 5 bases not matched to a gene. In DNA, the CDR3 is TGCAGCGTTGATAGAGGGGGCCCAGAGACCCAGTACTTC. This translates into CSVDRGGPETQYF.